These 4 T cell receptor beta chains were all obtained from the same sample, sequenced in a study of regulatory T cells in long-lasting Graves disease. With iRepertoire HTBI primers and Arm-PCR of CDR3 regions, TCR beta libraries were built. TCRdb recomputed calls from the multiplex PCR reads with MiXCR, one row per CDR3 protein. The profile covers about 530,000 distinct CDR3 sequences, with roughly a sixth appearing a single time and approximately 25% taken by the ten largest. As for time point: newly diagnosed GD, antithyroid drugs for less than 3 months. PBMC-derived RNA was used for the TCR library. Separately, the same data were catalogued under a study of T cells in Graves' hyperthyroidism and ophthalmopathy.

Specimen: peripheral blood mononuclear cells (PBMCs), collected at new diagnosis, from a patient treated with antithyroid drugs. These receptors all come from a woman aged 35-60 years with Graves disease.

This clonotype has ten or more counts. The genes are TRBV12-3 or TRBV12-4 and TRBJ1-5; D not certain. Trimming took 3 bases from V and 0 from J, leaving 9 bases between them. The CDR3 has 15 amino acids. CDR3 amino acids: CASSFGLYSNQPQHF. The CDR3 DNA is TGTGCCAGCAGTTTCGGATTGTATAGCAATCAGCCCCAGCATTTT.

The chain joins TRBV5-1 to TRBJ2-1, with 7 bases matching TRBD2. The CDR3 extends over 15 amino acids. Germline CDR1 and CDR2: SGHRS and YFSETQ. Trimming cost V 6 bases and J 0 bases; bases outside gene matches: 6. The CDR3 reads CASKRGHPSYNEQFF. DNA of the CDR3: TGCGCCAGCAAGCGGGGCCACCCCTCCTACAATGAGCAGTTCTTC.

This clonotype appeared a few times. The CDR3 protein is CASSVGPGQGYEQYF. The CDR3 DNA sequence: TGTGCCAGCAGTGTCGGACCGGGACAGGGCTACGAGCAGTACTTC. This chain uses TRBV6-2 or TRBV6-3 with TRBJ2-7, with 9 bases that match TRBD1. With 5 bases clipped from V and 3 bases from J, the junction kept 8 bases outside the gene matches. The CDR3 has 15 residues. The germline V gene has CDR1 MNHEY and CDR2 SVGEGT.

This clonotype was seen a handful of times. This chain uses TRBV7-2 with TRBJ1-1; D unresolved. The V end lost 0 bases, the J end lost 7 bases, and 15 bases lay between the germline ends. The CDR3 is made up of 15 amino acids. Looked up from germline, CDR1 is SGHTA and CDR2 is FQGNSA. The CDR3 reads CASSLAPATASEAFF. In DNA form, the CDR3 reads TGTGCCAGCAGCTTAGCTCCGGCAACAGCGAGTGAAGCTTTCTTT.